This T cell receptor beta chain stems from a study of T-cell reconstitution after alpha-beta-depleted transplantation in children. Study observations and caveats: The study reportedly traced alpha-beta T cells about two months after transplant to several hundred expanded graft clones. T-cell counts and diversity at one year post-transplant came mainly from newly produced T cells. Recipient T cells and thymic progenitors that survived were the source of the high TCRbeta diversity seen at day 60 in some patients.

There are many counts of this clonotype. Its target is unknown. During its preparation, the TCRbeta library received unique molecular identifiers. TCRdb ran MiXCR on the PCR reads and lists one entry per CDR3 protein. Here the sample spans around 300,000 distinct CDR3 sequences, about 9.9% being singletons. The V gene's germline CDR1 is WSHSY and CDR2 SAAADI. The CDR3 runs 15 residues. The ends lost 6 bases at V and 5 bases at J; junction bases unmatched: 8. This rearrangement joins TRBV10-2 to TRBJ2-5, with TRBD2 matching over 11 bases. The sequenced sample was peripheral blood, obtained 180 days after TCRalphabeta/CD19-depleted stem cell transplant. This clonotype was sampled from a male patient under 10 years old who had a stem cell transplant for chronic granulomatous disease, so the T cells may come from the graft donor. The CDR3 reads CASSPGTSGRETQYF. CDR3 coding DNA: TGCGCCAGCAGCCCAGGGACTAGCGGACGGGAGACCCAGTACTTC.